This TCR beta chain was captured by sequencing in a study of blood T cells in healthy people across ages. Study conclusions and caveats: There were more naive CD4+ cells and higher diversity in long-lived donors than in aged donors. Age advanced and TCR beta diversity per million T cells fell, roughly linearly.

The CDR3 contains 18 residues. Trimming stripped 5 bases from V and 5 bases from J, with 24 bases between. A note on this clonotype: The antigen remains unidentified.

Alongside a J-beta primer mix, a sample-barcoded 5' primer served in a second PCR lasting roughly 6 to 11 cycles. The authors tagged each cDNA molecule using a template-switch adaptor with 12 random nucleotides. Every sample produced at least 3 million CDR3-containing paired-end reads. A single record per CDR3 protein comes from TCRdb applying MiXCR to the 5' RACE reads. This sample has approximately 800,000 distinct CDR3 sequences, with 62% found just once. The receptor's source is a man aged 25-45 years in good health. The chain is built from TRBV12-3 or TRBV12-4 and TRBJ2-2; D is tentatively TRBD1 or TRBD2 (6 bases each). Sequenced: blood. CDR3 bases: TGTGCCAGCAGTCCGAACCCCCGGGGGCAGGGGAGGACCGGGGAGCTGTTTTTT. The encoded protein is CASSPNPRGQGRTGELFF.